This TCR beta chain was sequenced for a study of T-cell memory formation after mild COVID-19. Study-level background: TCR clusters largely stayed donor specific.

A single record per CDR3 protein comes from TCRdb applying MiXCR to the 5' RACE reads. The table records some 150,000 distinct CDR3 sequences, about 6% of them present only once. Relative to its sample, this clonotype is medium-sized (0.01 to 0.1%). V shed 4 bases, J shed 2 bases, and the junction held 6 bases outside the gene matches. The CDR3 is made up of 14 amino acids. Germline CDR1 reads SGHRS; CDR2 reads YFSETQ. The V call is TRBV5-1, the J call TRBJ2-7, with TRBD1 matching over 7 bases. Sequences were obtained from PBMCs or a T cell subset sorted from them (not recorded which). This clonotype was obtained from an adult woman who had mild COVID-19 (a few samples of this study predate the infection). Cell type and time point are not known. This CDR3 is CASSLTGTAYEQYF. CDR3 sequence (DNA): TGCGCCAGCAGCCTAACCGGGACAGCCTACGAGCAGTACTTC.